The 24 T cell receptor beta chains below all came from one sample that was sequenced in a study of identical twins. TCRdb analysed the 5' RACE reads with MiXCR anew, one entry per CDR3 protein. The sample consists of approximately 630,000 distinct CDR3 sequences, less than 9% of them appearing once. This same sample was also part of a study on yellow fever vaccine responses in identical twins.

The sequencing sample was made of PBMCs. The receptors here all came from a woman younger than 35 in good health.

This chain links TRBV6-1 with TRBJ1-1, with 7 bases aligning to TRBD1. From germline, CDR1 is MNHNS and CDR2 SASEGT. The junction had 11 bases not matched to a gene; V was cut back by 6 bases and J by 4 bases. This CDR3 has 15 residues. Here the CDR3 reads CASRRLQGQGTEAFF. The CDR3 DNA sequence: TGTGCCAGCAGACGATTACAGGGGCAGGGCACTGAAGCTTTCTTT.

The table lists this clonotype with a few counts. The chain is built from TRBV6-1 and TRBJ2-2; possible D gene TRBD2, 5 bases. Germline values: CDR1 MNHNS, CDR2 SASEGT. This CDR3 contains 15 residues. V was cut by 6 bases and J by 6 bases, with 17 bases left in between. The CDR3, as DNA: TGTGCCAGCAGCCGTTTTTGGCTAGCTGCCGGGGAGCTGTTTTTT. This gives the protein CASSRFWLAAGELFF.

There are a few counts of this clonotype. The genes are TRBV3-1 and TRBJ2-2, with a tentative D call TRBD1 (6 bases). The CDR3 runs 14 residues. Trimming took off 5 bases at V and 0 bases at J, with 7 bases between the two ends. The germline V gene has CDR1 LGHDT and CDR2 YNNKEL (reference sequence). CDR3 protein: CASSGTTNTGELFF. The CDR3 DNA reads TGTGCCAGCAGCGGGACAACGAACACCGGGGAGCTGTTTTTT.

This clonotype has more than one count but fewer than ten. The chain joins TRBV29-1 to TRBJ2-5; TRBD2 matches 7 bases. The CDR3 consists of 12 residues. Germline CDR1 SQVTM, CDR2 ANQGSEA. V dropped 6 bases and J dropped 6; count of bases not matched to a gene: 7. This CDR3 reads CSVEREGKTQYF. CDR3 nucleotides: TGCAGCGTCGAAAGGGAGGGTAAGACCCAGTACTTC.

This clonotype was detected ten times or more. This chain uses TRBV7-9 with TRBJ2-7, with TRBD1 identical over 9 bases. The CDR3 has 15 residues. CDR1 SEHNR and CDR2 FQNEAQ come from the germline V gene (reference sequence). The V segment lost 1 base and the J segment 3 bases; nucleotides outside the gene matches: 4. The CDR3 sequence: CASSLGQGVNYEQYF. The CDR3 DNA is TGTGCCAGCAGCTTAGGACAGGGGGTCAACTACGAGCAGTACTTC.

A few counts support this clonotype. V and J are TRBV24-1 and TRBJ1-1; possible D gene TRBD1, 5 bases. Germline V gene data show CDR1 as KGHDR and CDR2 as SFDVKD. Trimming removed 5 bases from V and 4 bases from J, with 19 bases in between. CDR3 length equals 16 residues. The CDR3 is CATSGRQSDGGTEAFF. As DNA, the CDR3 is TGTGCCACCAGTGGGAGACAGAGCGATGGAGGCACTGAAGCTTTCTTT.

This chain connects TRBV7-2 to TRBJ1-2, with D possibly TRBD1 on 5 matching bases. The CDR3 has 14 residues. Per germline, CDR1 SGHTA and CDR2 FQGNSA. Trimming removed 5 bases at V and 5 bases at J, with 15 bases between. CDR3 residues: CASSQRTSRYGYTF. The CDR3 bases are TGTGCCAGCAGCCAAAGGACAAGTCGGTATGGCTACACCTTC.

The rearrangement links TRBV3-1 to TRBJ2-7; TRBD1 is a possible D gene (6 bases). The CDR3 is made up of 13 amino acids. The germline V gene encodes CDR1 LGHDT and CDR2 YNNKEL (reference sequence). Trimming took 4 bases from V and 7 from J, leaving 14 bases between them. Here the CDR3 reads CASSRGQGLEQYF. The CDR3 DNA sequence: TGTGCCAGCAGCCGGGGACAAGGTCTGGAGCAGTACTTC.

V gene TRBV7-6 combines with J gene TRBJ2-1; the D gene is possibly TRBD2 (5 bases). V was cut by 7 bases and J by 0 bases, with 13 bases left in between. The CDR3 loop spans 15 amino acids. Per the germline V gene, CDR1 is SGHVS and CDR2 is FNYEAQ. CDR3 amino acids: CASTLGGSSYNEQFF. CDR3 DNA sequence: TGTGCCAGCACTCTCGGTGGGAGCTCCTACAATGAGCAGTTCTTC.

This clonotype was observed a few times. The chain employs TRBV7-2 and TRBJ1-3, with D perhaps matching TRBD1 (6 bases). The CDR3 spans 15 residues. Germline V gives CDR1 SGHTA, CDR2 FQGNSA. V was cut by 5 bases and J by 4 bases, with 15 bases left in between. This CDR3 is CASSGGGGLGNTIYF. The CDR3 DNA sequence: TGTGCCAGCAGCGGAGGGGGGGGGCTAGGAAACACCATATATTTT. Looking up the rest from reference TRBV7-2 and TRBJ1-3 gives the full variable domain: GAGVSQSPSNKVTEKGKDVELRCDPISGHTALYWYRQSLGQGLEFLIYFQGNSAPDKSGLPSDRFSAERTGGSVSTLTIQRTQQEDSAVYLCASSGGGGLGNTIYFGEGSWLTVV.

The table lists this clonotype with a few counts. V gene TRBV7-6 combines with J gene TRBJ2-7, with 7 bases aligning to TRBD2. Germline CDR1 reads SGHVS; CDR2 reads FNYEAQ. Germline trimming cut 0 bases from V and 2 bases from J; bases unmatched to any gene: 4. The CDR3 runs to 15 residues. CDR3 nucleotides: TGTGCCAGCAGCTTAGCGCTAGCGGATACCTACGAGCAGTACTTC. Amino acids: CASSLALADTYEQYF.

The chain has TRBV6-2 or TRBV6-3 and TRBJ2-2; D remains unclear. Trimming left V 8 bases short and J 2 bases short, with 12 bases between. The CDR3 spans 14 residues. Germline values: CDR1 MNHEY, CDR2 SVGEGT. The CDR3 loop is CASLKALNTGELFF. The CDR3 DNA is TGTGCCAGCTTAAAAGCCCTTAACACCGGGGAGCTGTTTTTT.

The rearrangement links TRBV14 to TRBJ2-7; TRBD1 or TRBD2 may be the D gene (5 bases each). V lost 4 bases and J lost 6, with 22 bases in between. Germline V gene sequence: CDR1 SGHDN, CDR2 FVKESK. This CDR3 is 16 amino acids long. The CDR3 protein is CASSLLAGSKGGEQYF. CDR3 DNA: TGTGCCAGCAGCCTATTGGCAGGGAGCAAGGGCGGCGAGCAGTACTTC.

Comment on this clonotype: A much larger clone differs from this one at a single base, so this may be a read error. The chain has TRBV5-8 and TRBJ2-1, with TRBD1 matching 11 bases. The germline V gene encodes CDR1 SGHTS and CDR2 YDEGEE. This CDR3 spans 16 amino acids. The ends lost 4 bases at V and 9 bases at J; junction bases unmatched: 12. CDR3 coding DNA: TGTGCCAGCAGCGACCGGGACAGGGGGTTCGACAGTGAGCAGTTCTTC. It encodes CASSDRDRGFDSEQFF.

This clonotype was seen many times. The junction differs from germline at one of its ends, possibly a read error. The chain uses TRBV7-9 and TRBJ2-3; no clear D gene. In germline, CDR1 is SEHNR, CDR2 FQNEAQ (reference sequence). There are 12 residues in the CDR3. In DNA, the CDR3 is TGTGCCAGCAGTTTAGACGGGGATACGCAGTATTTT. Amino acid sequence: CASSLDGDTQYF.

The chain joins TRBV3-1 to TRBJ2-5, with TRBD2 matching 9 bases. The CDR3 is 15 amino acids. The J segment lost 5 bases and the V segment lost 1 base, leaving 5 bases of the junction unmatched. Germline V CDR1 and CDR2: LGHDT, YNNKEL (reference sequence). The CDR3 reads CASSQGGRADETQYF. The CDR3 DNA sequence: TGTGCCAGCAGCCAAGGCGGGAGGGCCGACGAGACCCAGTACTTC.

This clonotype was seen a few times. The chain links TRBV7-9 to TRBJ1-1, with 7 bases lining up with TRBD1. The CDR3 has 13 residues. CDR1 is SEHNR and CDR2 is FQNEAQ in the germline V gene (reference sequence). With 7 bases clipped from V and 4 bases from J, the junction kept 6 bases outside the gene matches. The CDR3 spells CASTWTGATEAFF. CDR3 nucleotide sequence: TGTGCCAGCACCTGGACAGGCGCCACTGAAGCTTTCTTT.

There are a few counts of this clonotype. The chain combines TRBV10-3 with TRBJ2-5; 12 bases are shared with TRBD2. CDR1 ENHRY and CDR2 SYGVKD come from the germline V gene. The CDR3 spans 15 residues. The ends lost 6 bases at V and 0 bases at J; junction bases unmatched: 2. The CDR3 DNA reads TGTGCCATCAGAACTAGCGGGGGGAACCAAGAGACCCAGTACTTC. Its translation is CAIRTSGGNQETQYF.

This clonotype was recorded a few times. The chain joins TRBV7-9 to TRBJ2-5, with D perhaps TRBD1 or TRBD2 (7 bases each). The CDR3 sequence is 13 residues long. Looked up from germline, CDR1 is SEHNR and CDR2 is FQNEAQ (reference sequence). V lost 10 bases, J lost 3 bases, and 15 bases lay in between. CDR3 nucleotides: TGTGCCACCAGGGGAGGGGGCGAAGAGACCCAGTACTTC. It translates to CATRGGGEETQYF.

This clonotype occurred many times. The CDR3 region has the DNA TGCAGTGCTAGAGAGGGGGGCAATGAGCAGTTCTTC. As protein: CSAREGGNEQFF. The V and J genes are TRBV20-1 and TRBJ2-1, with D possibly being TRBD2 (6 bases). Germline-derived CDR1 and CDR2 are DFQATT and SNEGSKA (reference sequence). The CDR3 is 12 amino acids. Trimming left V 0 bases short and J 6 bases short, with 6 bases between.

The J gene is TRBJ2-5, the V gene TRBV3-1, with D possibly TRBD2 on 5 matching bases. The germline V and J ends were trimmed by 3 bases and 5 bases, with 10 bases remaining between them. This CDR3 contains 13 residues. Germline V gene data show CDR1 as LGHDT and CDR2 as YNNKEL (reference sequence). The CDR3 sequence is CASSQGSGETQYF. CDR3 coding DNA: TGTGCCAGCAGCCAGGGCTCGGGGGAGACCCAGTACTTC.

This sequence joins TRBV27 and TRBJ2-7; D may match TRBD1 or TRBD2 (6 bases each). CDR1 and CDR2 (germline): MNHEY, SMNVEV (reference sequence). V dropped 3 bases and J dropped 1 base, with 10 bases sitting between them. The CDR3 is 14 amino acids. CDR3 protein: CASSFRGVSYEQYF. The CDR3 DNA reads TGTGCCAGCAGTTTTAGGGGGGTTTCCTACGAGCAGTACTTC.

The chain is built from TRBV20-1 and TRBJ2-5; the match to TRBD1 covers 7 bases. The length of the CDR3 is 15 residues. Per the germline V gene, CDR1 is DFQATT and CDR2 is SNEGSKA (reference sequence). The ends lost 5 bases at V and 1 base at J; junction bases unmatched: 10. Here the CDR3 reads CSALGDRLFQETQYF. The CDR3 DNA sequence: TGCAGTGCTCTAGGGGACAGACTATTCCAAGAGACCCAGTACTTC.

This clonotype was seen more than once but under ten times. The chain carries TRBV10-1 and TRBJ2-1, with 8 bases fitting TRBD1. V lost 4 bases, J lost 8 bases, and 4 bases stayed unmatched. From germline, CDR1 is WNHNN and CDR2 SYGVQD (reference sequence). This CDR3 spans 13 amino acids. This CDR3 reads CASSGQGADEQFF. The CDR3 DNA reads TGCGCCAGCAGTGGTCAGGGGGCGGATGAGCAGTTCTTC.